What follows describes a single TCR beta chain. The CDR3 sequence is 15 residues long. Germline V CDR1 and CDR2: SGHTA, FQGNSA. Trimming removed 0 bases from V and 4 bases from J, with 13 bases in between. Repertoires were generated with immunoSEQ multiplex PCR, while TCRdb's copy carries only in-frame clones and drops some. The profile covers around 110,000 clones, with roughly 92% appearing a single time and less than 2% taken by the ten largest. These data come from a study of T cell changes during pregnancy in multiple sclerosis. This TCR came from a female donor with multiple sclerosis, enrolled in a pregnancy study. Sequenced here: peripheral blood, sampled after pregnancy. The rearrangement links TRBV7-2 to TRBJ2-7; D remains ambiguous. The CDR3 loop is CASSLAQSEVYEQYF. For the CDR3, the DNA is TGTGCCAGCAGCTTAGCTCAGTCAGAGGTTTACGAGCAGTACTTC. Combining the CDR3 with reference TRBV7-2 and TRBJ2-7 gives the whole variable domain GAGVSQSPSNKVTEKGKDVELRCDPISGHTALYWYRQSLGQGLEFLIYFQGNSAPDKSGLPSDRFSAERTGGSVSTLTIQRTQQEDSAVYLCASSLAQSEVYEQYFGPGTRLTVT.